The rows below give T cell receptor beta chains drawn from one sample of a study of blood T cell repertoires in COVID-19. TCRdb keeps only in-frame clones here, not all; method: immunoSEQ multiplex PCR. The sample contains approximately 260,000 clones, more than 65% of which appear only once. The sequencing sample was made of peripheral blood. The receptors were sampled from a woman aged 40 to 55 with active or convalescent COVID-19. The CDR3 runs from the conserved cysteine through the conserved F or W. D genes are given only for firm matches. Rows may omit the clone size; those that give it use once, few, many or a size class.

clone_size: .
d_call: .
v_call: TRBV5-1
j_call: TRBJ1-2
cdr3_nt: TGCGCCAGCAGCTCAGAGACGGACTTTTTTAGTAACTATGGCTACACCTTC
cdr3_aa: CASSSETDFFSNYGYTF

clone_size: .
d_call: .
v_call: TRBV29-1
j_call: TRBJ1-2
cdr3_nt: TGCAGCGTTGAACCAGGGGATGAGTATGGCTACACCTTC
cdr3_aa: CSVEPGDEYGYTF

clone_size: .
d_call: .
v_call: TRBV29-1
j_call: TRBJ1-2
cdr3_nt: TGCTCTGCTGGCGACCCCGGCTGGGAGGGCTACACCTTC
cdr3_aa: CSAGDPGWEGYTF

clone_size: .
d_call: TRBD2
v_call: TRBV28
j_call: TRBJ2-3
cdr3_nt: TGTGCCAGGGGGCGGGGGACTAGCACAGATACGCAGTATTTT
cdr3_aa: CARGRGTSTDTQYF

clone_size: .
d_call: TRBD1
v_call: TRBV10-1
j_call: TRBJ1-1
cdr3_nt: TGCGCCAGCAGTTACCTCAAAGACAGGGGGAACACTGAAGCTTTCTTT
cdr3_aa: CASSYLKDRGNTEAFF

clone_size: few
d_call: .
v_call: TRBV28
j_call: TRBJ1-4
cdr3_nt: TGTGCCAGCAGTTACAAGAGGAGGGCAACTAATGAAAAACTGTTTTTT
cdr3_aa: CASSYKRRATNEKLFF

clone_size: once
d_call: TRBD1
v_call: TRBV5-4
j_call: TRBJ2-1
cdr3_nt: TGTGCCAGCAGCTTGAGGGACAGATACAATGAGCAGTTCTTC
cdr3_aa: CASSLRDRYNEQFF

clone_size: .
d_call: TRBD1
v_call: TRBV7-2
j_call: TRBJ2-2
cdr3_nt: TGTGCCAGCAGCACACCCGGGACAGAGGCCGGGGAGCTGTTTTTT
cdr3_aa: CASSTPGTEAGELFF

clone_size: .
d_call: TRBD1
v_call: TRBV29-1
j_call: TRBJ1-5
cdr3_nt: TGCAGCGTTTCGGCGGGGACAGGGGGAAATCAGCCCCAGCATTTT
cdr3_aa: CSVSAGTGGNQPQHF

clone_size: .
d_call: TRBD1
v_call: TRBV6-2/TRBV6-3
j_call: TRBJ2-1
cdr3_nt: TGTGCCAGCAGCGGAAGGGGGCTCTACAATGAGCAGTTCTTC
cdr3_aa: CASSGRGLYNEQFF

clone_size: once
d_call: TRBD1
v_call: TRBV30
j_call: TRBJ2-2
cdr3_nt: TGTGCCTGGAAAGACAGGGGTGTCACCGGGGAGCTGTTTTTT
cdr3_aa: CAWKDRGVTGELFF

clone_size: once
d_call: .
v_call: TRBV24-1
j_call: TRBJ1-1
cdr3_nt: TGTGCCACCAGTGACAGGGACTTGGGGAACACTGAAGCTTTCTTT
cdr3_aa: CATSDRDLGNTEAFF

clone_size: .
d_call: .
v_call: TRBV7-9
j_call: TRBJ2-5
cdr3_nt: TGTGCCAGCAGCTTACAAGGGGTTTTGCAAGAGACCCAGTACTTC
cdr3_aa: CASSLQGVLQETQYF

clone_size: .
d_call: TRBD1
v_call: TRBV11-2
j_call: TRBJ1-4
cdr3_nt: TGTGCCAGCAGCTTGGACAGGCTAGGTGAAAAACTGTTTTTT
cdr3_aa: CASSLDRLGEKLFF

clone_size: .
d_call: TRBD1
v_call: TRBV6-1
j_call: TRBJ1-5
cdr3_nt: TGTGCCAGCAGTGAATCATGGGACAGGGTCCATCAGCCCCAGCATTTT
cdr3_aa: CASSESWDRVHQPQHF

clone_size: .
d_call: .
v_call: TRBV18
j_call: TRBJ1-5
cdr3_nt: TGTGCCAGCTCACCGGGCGTCTCTAATCAGCCCCAGCATTTT
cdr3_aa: CASSPGVSNQPQHF

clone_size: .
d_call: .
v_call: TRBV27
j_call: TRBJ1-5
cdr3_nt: TGTGCCAGCAGTTTAAATCGGGATCAGCCCCAGCATTTT
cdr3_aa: CASSLNRDQPQHF

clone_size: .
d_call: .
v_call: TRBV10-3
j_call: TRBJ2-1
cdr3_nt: TGTGCCATCAGTGTAGGGAGCTCCTACAATGAGCAGTTCTTC
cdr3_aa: CAISVGSSYNEQFF

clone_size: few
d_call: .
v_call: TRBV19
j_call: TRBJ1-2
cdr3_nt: TGTGCCAGTAGTACGAGGGGCCCCCGGGGGGGCTACACCTTC
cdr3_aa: CASSTRGPRGGYTF

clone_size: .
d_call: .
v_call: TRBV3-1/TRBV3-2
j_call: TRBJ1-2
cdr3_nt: TGTGCCAGCAGCCAACCGGGTTTTAGCTATGGCTACACCTTC
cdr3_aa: CASSQPGFSYGYTF

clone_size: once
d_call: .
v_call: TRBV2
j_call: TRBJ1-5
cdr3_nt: TGTGCCAGCAGCGGTGGGTTCGGGAGCAATCAGCCCCAGCATTTT
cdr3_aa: CASSGGFGSNQPQHF

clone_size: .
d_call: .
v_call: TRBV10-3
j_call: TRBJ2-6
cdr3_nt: TGTGCCATCAGTCCTCAGACTGGGGGCCCCTCTGGGGCCAACGTCCTGACTTTC
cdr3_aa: CAISPQTGGPSGANVLTF

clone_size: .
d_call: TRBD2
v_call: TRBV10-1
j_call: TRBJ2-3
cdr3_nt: TGCGCCAGCAGAGCGGGACTAGCAAATAGCACAGATACGCAGTATTTT
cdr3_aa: CASRAGLANSTDTQYF

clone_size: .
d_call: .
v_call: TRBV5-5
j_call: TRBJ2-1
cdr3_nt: TGTGCCAGCAGCTTCGGGACAAAGTCCTACAATGAGCAGTTCTTC
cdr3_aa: CASSFGTKSYNEQFF

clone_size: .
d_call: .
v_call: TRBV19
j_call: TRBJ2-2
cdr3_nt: TGTGCCAGTAGTAGTACAGGGACCGGGGAGCTGTTTTTT
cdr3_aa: CASSSTGTGELFF

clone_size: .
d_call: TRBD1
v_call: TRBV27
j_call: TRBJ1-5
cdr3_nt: TGTGCCAGCAGTCCCCGCAGGGGGAGCAATCAGCCCCAGCATTTT
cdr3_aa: CASSPRRGSNQPQHF

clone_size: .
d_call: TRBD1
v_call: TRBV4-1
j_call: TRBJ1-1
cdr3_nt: TGCGCCAGCAGCCAAGAGGAGCAGGGGGCAGGGAACACTGAAGCTTTCTTT
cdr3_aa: CASSQEEQGAGNTEAFF